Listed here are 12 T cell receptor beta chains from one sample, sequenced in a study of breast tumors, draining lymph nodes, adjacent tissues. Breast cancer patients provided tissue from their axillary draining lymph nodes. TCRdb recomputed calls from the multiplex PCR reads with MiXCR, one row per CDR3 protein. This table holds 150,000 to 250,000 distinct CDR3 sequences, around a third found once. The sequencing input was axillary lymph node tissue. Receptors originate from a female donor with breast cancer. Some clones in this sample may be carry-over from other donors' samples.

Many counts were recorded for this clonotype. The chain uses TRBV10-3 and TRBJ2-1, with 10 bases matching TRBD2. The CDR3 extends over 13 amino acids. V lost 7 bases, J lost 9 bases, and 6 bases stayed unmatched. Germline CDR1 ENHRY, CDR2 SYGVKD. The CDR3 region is CAIKREGRGEQFF. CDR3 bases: TGTGCCATCAAGCGGGAGGGCCGGGGTGAGCAGTTCTTC.

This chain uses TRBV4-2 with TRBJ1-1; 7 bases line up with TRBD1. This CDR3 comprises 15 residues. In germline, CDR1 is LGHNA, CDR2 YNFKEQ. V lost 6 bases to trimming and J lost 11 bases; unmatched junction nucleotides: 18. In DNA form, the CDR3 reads TGTGCCAGCAGGATGATAGGGGGCCCTCTGCGAAGGGCTTTCTTT. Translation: CASRMIGGPLRRAFF.

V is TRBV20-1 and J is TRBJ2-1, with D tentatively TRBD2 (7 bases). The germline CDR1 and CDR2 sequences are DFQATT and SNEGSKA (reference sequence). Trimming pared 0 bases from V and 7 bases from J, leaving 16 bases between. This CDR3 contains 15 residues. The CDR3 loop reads CSARDGGGALNEQFF. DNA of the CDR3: TGCAGTGCTAGAGATGGGGGGGGGGCCTTAAATGAGCAGTTCTTC.

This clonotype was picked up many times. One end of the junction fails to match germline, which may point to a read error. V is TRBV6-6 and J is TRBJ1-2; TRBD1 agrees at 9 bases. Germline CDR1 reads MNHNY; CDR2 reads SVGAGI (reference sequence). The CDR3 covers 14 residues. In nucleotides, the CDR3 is TGTGCCAGCAGTCACTCGACAGGGGGCTATGGCTACACCTTC. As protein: CASSHSTGGYGYTF.

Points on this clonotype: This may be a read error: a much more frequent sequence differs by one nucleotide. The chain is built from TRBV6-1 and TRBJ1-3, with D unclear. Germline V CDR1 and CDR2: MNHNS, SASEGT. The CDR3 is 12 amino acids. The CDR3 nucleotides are TGTGCCAGCAGTCCCTATGGAAACACCCTATATTTT. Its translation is CASSPYGNTLYF.

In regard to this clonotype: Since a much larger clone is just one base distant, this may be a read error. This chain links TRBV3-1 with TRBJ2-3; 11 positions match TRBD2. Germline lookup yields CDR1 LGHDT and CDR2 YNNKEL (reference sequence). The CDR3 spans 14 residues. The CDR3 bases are TGTGCCGGCAGGCCCACTAGCGGGGGAGATACGCAGTATTTT. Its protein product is CAGRPTSGGDTQYF.

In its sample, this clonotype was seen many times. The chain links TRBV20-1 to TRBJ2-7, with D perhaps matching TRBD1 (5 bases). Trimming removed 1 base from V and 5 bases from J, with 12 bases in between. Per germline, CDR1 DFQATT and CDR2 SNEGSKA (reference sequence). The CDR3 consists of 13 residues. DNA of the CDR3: TGCAGTGCTAGAGTTGGGGCCCGGGACGAGCAGTACTTC. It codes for CSARVGARDEQYF.

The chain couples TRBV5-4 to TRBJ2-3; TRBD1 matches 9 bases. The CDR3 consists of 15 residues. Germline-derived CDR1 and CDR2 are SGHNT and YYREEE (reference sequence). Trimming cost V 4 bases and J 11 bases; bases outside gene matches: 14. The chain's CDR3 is CASSQDRGTYNEQYF. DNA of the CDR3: TGTGCCAGCAGCCAGGACAGGGGAACCTACAATGAGCAGTATTTT.

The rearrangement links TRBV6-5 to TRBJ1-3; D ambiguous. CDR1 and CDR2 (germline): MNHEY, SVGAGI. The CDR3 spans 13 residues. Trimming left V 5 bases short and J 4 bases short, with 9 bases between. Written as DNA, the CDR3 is TGTGCCAGCAGTAGGGCCACGGGAAACACCATATATTTT. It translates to CASSRATGNTIYF.

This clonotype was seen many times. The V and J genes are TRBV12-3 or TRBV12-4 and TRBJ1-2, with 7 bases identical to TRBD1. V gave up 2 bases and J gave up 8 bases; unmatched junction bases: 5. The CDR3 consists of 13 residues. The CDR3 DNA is TGTGCCAGCAGTTTAAGGGGGCGAAAGGGCTACACCTTC. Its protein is CASSLRGRKGYTF.

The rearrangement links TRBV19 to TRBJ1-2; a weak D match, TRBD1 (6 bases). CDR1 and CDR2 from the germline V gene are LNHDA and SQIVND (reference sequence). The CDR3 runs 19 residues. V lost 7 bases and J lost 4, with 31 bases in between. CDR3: CASNHRSGKGGLKGYGYTF. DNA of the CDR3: TGTGCCAGTAACCATAGAAGCGGTAAGGGGGGGTTAAAAGGCTATGGCTACACCTTC. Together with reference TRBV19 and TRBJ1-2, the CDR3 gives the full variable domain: DGGITQSPKYLFRKEGQNVTLSCEQNLNHDAMYWYRQDPGQGLRLIYYSQIVNDFQKGDIAEGYSVSREKKESFPLTVTSAQKNPTAFYLCASNHRSGKGGLKGYGYTFGSGTRLTVV.

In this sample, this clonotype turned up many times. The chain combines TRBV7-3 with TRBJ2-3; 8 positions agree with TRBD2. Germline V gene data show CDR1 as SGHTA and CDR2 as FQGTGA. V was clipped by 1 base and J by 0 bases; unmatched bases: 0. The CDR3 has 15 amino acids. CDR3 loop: CASSLIAGSTDTQYF. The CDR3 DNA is TGTGCCAGCAGCTTAATAGCGGGGAGCACAGATACGCAGTATTTT.